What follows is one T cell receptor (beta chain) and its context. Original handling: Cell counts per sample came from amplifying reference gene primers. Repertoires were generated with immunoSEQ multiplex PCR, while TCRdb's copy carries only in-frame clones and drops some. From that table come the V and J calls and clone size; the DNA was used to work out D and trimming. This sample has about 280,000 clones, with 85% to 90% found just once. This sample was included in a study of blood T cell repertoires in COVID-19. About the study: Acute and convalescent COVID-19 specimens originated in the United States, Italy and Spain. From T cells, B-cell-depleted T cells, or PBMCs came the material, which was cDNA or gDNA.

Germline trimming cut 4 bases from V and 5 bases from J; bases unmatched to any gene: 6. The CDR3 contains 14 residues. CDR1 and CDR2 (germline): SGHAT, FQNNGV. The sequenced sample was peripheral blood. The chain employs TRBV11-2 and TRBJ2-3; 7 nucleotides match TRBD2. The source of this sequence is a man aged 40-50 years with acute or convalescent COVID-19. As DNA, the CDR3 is TGTGCCAGCAGCTCTAGCGGAGAAGTAGATACGCAGTATTTT. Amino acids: CASSSSGEVDTQYF.